A selection of T cell receptor beta chains follows, all from one sample in a study of cytomegalovirus exposure and HLA in healthy donors. The protocol was immunoSEQ multiplex PCR, while the TCRdb copy is restricted to in-frame clones and leaves out a portion. This sample has about 98,000 clones, with around 85% found just once. The sample was PBMCs. Source of these receptors: a woman in her twenties or thirties in good health and CMV-seronegative. Each CDR3 is given with its conserved first and last residue. A D gene is named only where the DNA matches it firmly. A clone size is listed for some rows: how often the clone was seen (once, few, many), or a class if it is expanded.

.,TRBJ1-2,TRBV5-1,.,TGCGCCAGCAGAAACGGGGGCTATGGCTACACCTTC,CASRNGGYGYTF
TRBD1,TRBJ2-7,TRBV2,.,TGTGCCACCCGTTCGGACAGGGGGCCTTCCTACGAGCAGTACTTC,CATRSDRGPSYEQYF
.,TRBJ2-7,TRBV28,.,TGTGCCAGCAGCCTGGGAGGCTACGAGCAGTACTTC,CASSLGGYEQYF
TRBD1,TRBJ1-6,TRBV6-5,.,TGTGCCAGCAGTTACTCGACAGGGGTGGATTCACCCCTCCACTTT,CASSYSTGVDSPLHF
.,TRBJ1-1,TRBV7-2,.,TGTGCCAGCAGCGTCATCGGGGGGATGAACACTGAAGCTTTCTTT,CASSVIGGMNTEAFF
.,TRBJ2-1,TRBV5-6,once,TGTGCCAGCGGCCCGACAGTCAGCTACAATGAGCAGTTCTTC,CASGPTVSYNEQFF
.,TRBJ2-7,TRBV29-1,.,TGCAGCGGAAGGACAGACTACGAGCAGTACTTC,CSGRTDYEQYF
.,TRBJ1-5,TRBV7-3,.,TGTGCCAGCAGCTTAATCGGGGAAAGCAATCAGCCCCAGCATTTT,CASSLIGESNQPQHF
.,TRBJ1-5,TRBV21-1,.,TGTGCCAGCAGCAAAGGTGGTGGGACAGGGCTCTTGCCCCAGCATTTT,CASSKGGGTGLLPQHF
TRBD1,TRBJ2-7,TRBV6-6,.,TGTGCCAGCGGCATGGGACAGGGAACCTACGAGCAGTACTTC,CASGMGQGTYEQYF
.,TRBJ2-3,TRBV7-9,.,TGTGCCAGCAGCTTTTATGGGGCGAGGACAGATACGCAGTATTTT,CASSFYGARTDTQYF
.,TRBJ2-3,TRBV5-4,.,TGTGCCAGCAGCTCGCAAAAGGGAGTGGCAGATACGCAGTATTTT,CASSSQKGVADTQYF
.,TRBJ2-5,TRBV5-1,.,TGCGCCAGCAGCTTCCAAGCCTCCATCCAAGAGACCCAGTACTTC,CASSFQASIQETQYF
TRBD1,TRBJ1-5,TRBV19,.,TGTGCCAGTAGTATTTGGGGACAGGGCGAAGGTCAGCCCCAGCATTTT,CASSIWGQGEGQPQHF
.,TRBJ2-2,TRBV7-6,.,TGTGCCAGCAGCTTATCGGGGAACACCGGGGAGCTGTTTTTT,CASSLSGNTGELFF
.,TRBJ2-2,TRBV7-2,.,TGTGCCAGCAGCTGGGTCGGGCGGGCGAACACCGGGGAGCTGTTTTTT,CASSWVGRANTGELFF
.,TRBJ2-7,TRBV10-3,few,TGTGCCATCAGTACATCGCGGGCCGAGCAGTACTTC,CAISTSRAEQYF
.,TRBJ2-2,TRBV11-2,.,TGTGCCAGCAGGAAAGACAGGACCCCCGGGGAGCTGTTTTTT,CASRKDRTPGELFF
TRBD2,TRBJ2-1,TRBV19,.,TGTGCCAGTAGTACTAACGGACTAGCGGGAAGGAGCTCCTACAATGAGCAGTTCTTC,CASSTNGLAGRSSYNEQFF
.,TRBJ2-3,TRBV2,.,TGTGCCAGCAGTGGGGACTGGGGAGATAGCACAGATACGCAGTATTTT,CASSGDWGDSTDTQYF
.,TRBJ2-1,TRBV27,.,TGTGCCAGCAGTTTACTCTTAGGGGGGGGCTTGGATGAGCAGTTCTTC,CASSLLLGGGLDEQFF
TRBD2,TRBJ2-3,TRBV7-6,.,TGTGCCAGCAGCTTAGGTGCTAGCGGTAGCACAGATACGCAGTATTTT,CASSLGASGSTDTQYF
TRBD1,TRBJ2-1,TRBV7-9,medium-sized,TGTGCCAGCAGCTCTCAGGGGGTAGGGGAGAATGAGCAGTTCTTC,CASSSQGVGENEQFF
.,TRBJ2-2,TRBV21-1,.,TGTGCCAGCAGCAAAGCTCGGGGAGGGGGGCTACACACCGGGGAGCTGTTTTTT,CASSKARGGGLHTGELFF
.,TRBJ2-7,TRBV6-5,once,TGTGCCAGCAGCCCCGGCGGGGATTACGAGCAGTACTTC,CASSPGGDYEQYF
TRBD2,TRBJ2-5,TRBV5-6,.,TGTGCCAGCAGCTTGAGGGCGGGAGTCCAAGAGACCCAGTACTTC,CASSLRAGVQETQYF
TRBD2,TRBJ2-3,TRBV4-1,once,TGCGCCAGCACCTACACTAGCGGGGGCAGAGATACGCAGTATTTT,CASTYTSGGRDTQYF
TRBD2,TRBJ2-1,TRBV7-3,.,TGTGCCAGCAGCTCCGGATTAGCGGGGGGCGGTGGGAATGAGCAGTTCTTC,CASSSGLAGGGGNEQFF
.,TRBJ1-1,TRBV18,.,TGTGCCAGCCGTAGTACTAACACTGAAGCTTTCTTT,CASRSTNTEAFF
.,TRBJ2-2,TRBV27,.,TGTGCCAGCAGTTTCCTACAGCCGACCGGGGAGCTGTTTTTT,CASSFLQPTGELFF
.,TRBJ1-5,TRBV6-1,.,TGTGCCAGCAGTGAAGCTGGACACAACAATCAGCCCCAGCATTTT,CASSEAGHNNQPQHF
.,TRBJ1-1,TRBV2,.,TGTGCCAGCAGCGAACTCCGGGTTGATGCTTTCTTT,CASSELRVDAFF
.,TRBJ1-5,TRBV10-2,.,TGCGCCAGCAAGCAGGGGATGAATCAGCCCCAGCATTTT,CASKQGMNQPQHF
.,TRBJ1-1,TRBV4-2,.,TGTGCCAGCAGCCAACCCCAGGGAAACACTGAAGCTTTCTTT,CASSQPQGNTEAFF
TRBD1,TRBJ2-7,TRBV11-2,few,TGTGCCAGCAGTACTCCGGGACAGGGCTACGAGCAGTACTTC,CASSTPGQGYEQYF
.,TRBJ1-5,TRBV13,.,TGTGCCAGCAGCTTAGGGGGGGGTCAGCCCCAGCATTTT,CASSLGGGQPQHF
TRBD1,TRBJ2-1,TRBV11-2,.,TGTGCCAGCAAGGTCGACAGGGGTGAGCAGTTCTTC,CASKVDRGEQFF
TRBD2,TRBJ2-5,TRBV4-2,.,TGTGCCAGCAGCCAAGAATTGATAGGACTAGCGGGAAGGGGCCAAGAGACCCAGTACTTC,CASSQELIGLAGRGQETQYF
.,TRBJ2-7,TRBV19,.,TGTGCCAGTAGTGCCGGGGTAAGGAGGGAGCAGTACTTC,CASSAGVRREQYF
TRBD2,TRBJ2-7,TRBV18,.,TGTGCCAGCTCACCACGGCTAGCGGGAGCCCTCTCCTACGAGCAGTACTTC,CASSPRLAGALSYEQYF
.,TRBJ2-4,TRBV11-2,once,TGTGCCAGCAGCTTACTGTTCACCCAGGGCATTCAGTACTTC,CASSLLFTQGIQYF
TRBD1,TRBJ2-7,TRBV27,.,TGTGCCAGCAGTACGCGGACAGGAGGCTACGAGCAGTACTTC,CASSTRTGGYEQYF
TRBD2,TRBJ2-1,TRBV9,.,TGTGCCAGCAGCGACCGCCGGGCGGGAGGGCTTTACAATGAGCAGTTCTTC,CASSDRRAGGLYNEQFF
.,TRBJ1-1,TRBV29-1,.,TGCAGCGTCCCGTGGGGGGACACTGAAGCTTTCTTT,CSVPWGDTEAFF
TRBD2,TRBJ2-7,TRBV9,.,TGTGCCAGCAGCGTAGGCCTAGCGGGAACCTTGGACTACGAGCAGTACTTC,CASSVGLAGTLDYEQYF
.,TRBJ1-2,TRBV19,.,TGTGCCAGTAGCCCCCAGGGGTCCTATGGCTACACCTTC,CASSPQGSYGYTF
TRBD1,TRBJ1-2,TRBV13,few,TGTGCCAGCAGCCCCCGGGACAGGGCTTACTATGGCTACACCTTC,CASSPRDRAYYGYTF
.,TRBJ1-6,TRBV5-5,many,TGTGCCAGCAGCTTGGGTGTGGTCTCGGGTTCCAGACTCCACTTT,CASSLGVVSGSRLHF
.,TRBJ1-6,TRBV9,.,TGTGCCAGCAGCGTAGAGACCGGGAACAATTCACCCCTCCACTTT,CASSVETGNNSPLHF
.,TRBJ2-1,TRBV11-1,.,TGTGCCAGCAGCTTCGTTGGCCCAAGTGAGCAGTTCTTC,CASSFVGPSEQFF
TRBD1,TRBJ2-7,TRBV2,.,TGTGCCAGCACCCGACAGGGAAACTACGAGCAGTACTTC,CASTRQGNYEQYF
TRBD1,TRBJ1-2,TRBV5-4,.,TGTGCCAGCAGTCAGGACAGGGGGAGACGAGGCTACACCTTC,CASSQDRGRRGYTF
TRBD1,TRBJ2-5,TRBV5-1,.,TGCGCCAGCAGCCGGACAGGAGAGACCCAGTACTTC,CASSRTGETQYF
.,TRBJ2-7,TRBV5-4,.,TGTGCCAGCAGCTTCAGAGCGGGCCCGTCCTACGAGCAGTACTTC,CASSFRAGPSYEQYF
TRBD1,TRBJ2-3,TRBV6-4,.,TGTGCCAGCAGTGACGGGACAGGGGCAGATACGCAGTATTTT,CASSDGTGADTQYF
.,TRBJ1-4,TRBV5-4,.,TGTGCCAGCAGCTTGATGGTCGGGGATGAAAAACTGTTTTTT,CASSLMVGDEKLFF
.,TRBJ1-6,TRBV18,.,TGTGCCAGCTCAGGGGGGGGGTCGGACTCACCCCTCCACTTT,CASSGGGSDSPLHF